These T cell receptor beta chains were read from a single sample in a study of blood T cell repertoires in COVID-19. Assay: immunoSEQ multiplex PCR; the TCRdb copy retains only in-frame clones and omits some. The table includes under 300,000 clones, around 88% detected once. The sequencing sample was made of peripheral blood. Receptors were obtained from a woman in her 70s with COVID-19, enrolled during active disease. The conserved cysteine and the conserved F or W are not part of the CDR3 here. The order of the fields is V gene, CDR3 protein.

v_gene: TRBV5-1; CDR3aa: ASSFRDSSYNSPLH
v_gene: TRBV7-2; CDR3aa: ASSLGGQGGVGQF
v_gene: TRBV19; CDR3aa: ASTSPPGTYRDYGYT
v_gene: TRBV27; CDR3aa: ASSLYRSNEKLF
v_gene: TRBV14; CDR3aa: ASSQDLYEQY
v_gene: TRBV9; CDR3aa: ARGEGEGGFEHNEQF
v_gene: TRBV30; CDR3aa: ACGSGQGVGTQY
v_gene: TRBV9; CDR3aa: ASSVALSSGGMNTGELF
v_gene: TRBV30; CDR3aa: AWASRQNQPQH
v_gene: TRBV18; CDR3aa: ASSQQGSGANVLT
v_gene: TRBV13; CDR3aa: ASSPWGSGDPRDTGELF
v_gene: TRBV9; CDR3aa: ASSAPGQYYGYT
v_gene: TRBV5-1; CDR3aa: ASRFDRDPGEQY
v_gene: TRBV24-1; CDR3aa: ATSDSGQGATEAF
v_gene: TRBV5-1; CDR3aa: ASSLEGSETQY
v_gene: TRBV5-4; CDR3aa: ASSLGQGREKLF
v_gene: TRBV18; CDR3aa: ASSPASANEKLF
v_gene: TRBV30; CDR3aa: AWYTGNYGYT
v_gene: TRBV27; CDR3aa: ASRTRTGSYEQY
v_gene: TRBV24-1; CDR3aa: ATSDPGQGLYNEQF
v_gene: TRBV5-1; CDR3aa: ASSLQANYGYT
v_gene: TRBV30; CDR3aa: AWSRDRGPPQH
v_gene: TRBV2; CDR3aa: ASSVYRNSPLH
v_gene: TRBV24-1; CDR3aa: ATSAGWGNTIY
v_gene: TRBV7-2; CDR3aa: ASSSGQGGAEAF
v_gene: TRBV7-2; CDR3aa: ASSLARDTQY
v_gene: TRBV9; CDR3aa: ASSVGAISTDTQY
v_gene: TRBV5-6; CDR3aa: ASSRTGGWSEAF
v_gene: TRBV27; CDR3aa: ASSSIRQGYGYT
v_gene: TRBV28; CDR3aa: ASNGDRGTDTQY
v_gene: TRBV19; CDR3aa: ASSIISSGIGYGYT
v_gene: TRBV28; CDR3aa: ASRATGVAGANVLT
v_gene: TRBV7-9; CDR3aa: ASRHRDRDSPLH
v_gene: TRBV30; CDR3aa: AWSVPASYEQY
v_gene: TRBV2; CDR3aa: ASSEERGETQY
v_gene: TRBV2; CDR3aa: ASSETRREQY
v_gene: TRBV28; CDR3aa: ASSTFGRWGVSGNTIY
v_gene: TRBV4-3; CDR3aa: ASSQGTGGGGYT
v_gene: TRBV7-2; CDR3aa: ASSLGTGFSYNSPLH
v_gene: TRBV11-2; CDR3aa: ASSGDRGGETQY
v_gene: TRBV7-8; CDR3aa: ASSLSGQGIAGNTIY
v_gene: TRBV6-5; CDR3aa: ASSPGEANYGYT
v_gene: TRBV5-1; CDR3aa: ASSLGTSEDIQY
v_gene: TRBV28; CDR3aa: ASTTPGQGAEKLF
v_gene: TRBV24-1; CDR3aa: ATSDSRQGEQTQY
v_gene: TRBV5-6; CDR3aa: ASSRADRTYGYT
v_gene: TRBV21-1; CDR3aa: ASSIGLADQETQY
v_gene: TRBV3-1/TRBV3-2; CDR3aa: ASSLKWGGAYEQY
v_gene: TRBV27; CDR3aa: ASSLKPGMAETQY
v_gene: TRBV7-2; CDR3aa: ASSPRDSGRETQY
v_gene: TRBV9; CDR3aa: ASSALGTGTTNEKLF
v_gene: TRBV18; CDR3aa: ASSPTMGQGTEAF
v_gene: TRBV18; CDR3aa: ASSPSRSDYEQY
v_gene: TRBV9; CDR3aa: ASSAFDGRQDEQY